This TCR beta chain was sequenced during a study of blood T cells in healthy people across ages. A second PCR, run for 7 to 11 cycles, used a sample-barcoded 5' primer plus a J-beta primer mix. TCRdb called the 5' RACE reads again in MiXCR, with one record for every CDR3 protein. Of some 900,000 distinct CDR3 sequences listed, 45% to 50% are singletons. CDR3 size: 16 residues. Per germline, CDR1 SGDLS and CDR2 YYNGEE. V lost 3 bases and J lost 9; bases outside the gene matches: 14. The sequenced sample consisted of blood. The V gene is TRBV9, the J gene TRBJ2-1, with 8 bases lining up with TRBD1. The source of this sequence is a young man in good health. CDR3 bases: TGTGCCAGCAGCGCCGCCCATCAGGACAGGGTGAGTGAGCAGTTCTTC. It encodes CASSAAHQDRVSEQFF. The full variable domain, completed using reference TRBV9 and TRBJ2-1, is DSGVTQTPKHLITATGQRVTLRCSPRSGDLSVYWYQQSLDQGLQFLIQYYNGEERAKGNILERFSAQQFPDLHSELNLSSLELGDSALYFCASSAAHQDRVSEQFFGPGTRLTVL.